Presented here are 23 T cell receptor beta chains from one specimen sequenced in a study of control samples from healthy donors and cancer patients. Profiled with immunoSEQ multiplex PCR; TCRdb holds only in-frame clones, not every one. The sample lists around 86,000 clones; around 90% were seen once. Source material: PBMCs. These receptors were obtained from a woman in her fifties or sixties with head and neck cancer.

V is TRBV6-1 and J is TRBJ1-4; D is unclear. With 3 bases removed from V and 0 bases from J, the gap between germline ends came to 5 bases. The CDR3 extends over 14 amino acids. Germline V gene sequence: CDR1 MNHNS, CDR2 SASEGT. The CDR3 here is CASSEQATNEKLFF. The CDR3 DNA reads TGTGCCAGCAGTGAGCAGGCAACTAATGAAAAACTGTTTTTT.

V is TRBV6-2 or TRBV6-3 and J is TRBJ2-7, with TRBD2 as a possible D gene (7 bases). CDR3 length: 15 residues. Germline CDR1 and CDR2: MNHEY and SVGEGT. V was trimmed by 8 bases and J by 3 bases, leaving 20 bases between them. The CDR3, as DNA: TGTGCCAGCGGCCAGGCGGGGGCTAGAAACTACGAGCAGTACTTC. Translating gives CASGQAGARNYEQYF.

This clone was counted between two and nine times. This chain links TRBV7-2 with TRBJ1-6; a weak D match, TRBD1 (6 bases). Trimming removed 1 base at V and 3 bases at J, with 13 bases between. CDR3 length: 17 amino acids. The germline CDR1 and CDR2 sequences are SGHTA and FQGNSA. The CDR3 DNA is TGTGCCAGCAGCTTAGGGAAAGACAGGAACTATAATTCACCCCTCCACTTT. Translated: CASSLGKDRNYNSPLHF.

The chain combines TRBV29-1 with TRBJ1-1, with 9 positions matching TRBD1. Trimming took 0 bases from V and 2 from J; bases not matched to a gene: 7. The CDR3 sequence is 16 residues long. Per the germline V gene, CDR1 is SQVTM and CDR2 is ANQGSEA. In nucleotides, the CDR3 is TGCAGCGTTGAAGAAAATTGGACAGGGGTAAACACTGAAGCTTTCTTT. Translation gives CSVEENWTGVNTEAFF.

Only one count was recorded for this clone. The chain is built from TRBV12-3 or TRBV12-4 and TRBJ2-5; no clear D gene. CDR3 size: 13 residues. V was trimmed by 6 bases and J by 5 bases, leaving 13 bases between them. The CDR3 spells CASSRDAQETQYF. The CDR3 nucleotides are TGTGCCAGCAGCCGAGACGCCCAGGAGACCCAGTACTTC.

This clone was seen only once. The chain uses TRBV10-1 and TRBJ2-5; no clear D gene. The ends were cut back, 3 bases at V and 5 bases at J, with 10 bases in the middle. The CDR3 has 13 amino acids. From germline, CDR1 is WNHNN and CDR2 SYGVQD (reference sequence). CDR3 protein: CASSDPPGETQYF. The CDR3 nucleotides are TGCGCCAGCAGTGACCCCCCCGGTGAGACCCAGTACTTC.

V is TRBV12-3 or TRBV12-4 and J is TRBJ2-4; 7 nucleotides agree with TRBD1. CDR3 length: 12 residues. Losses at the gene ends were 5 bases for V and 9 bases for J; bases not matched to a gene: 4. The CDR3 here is CASSRDRAIQYF. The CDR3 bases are TGTGCCAGCAGTCGTGACAGGGCCATTCAGTACTTC.

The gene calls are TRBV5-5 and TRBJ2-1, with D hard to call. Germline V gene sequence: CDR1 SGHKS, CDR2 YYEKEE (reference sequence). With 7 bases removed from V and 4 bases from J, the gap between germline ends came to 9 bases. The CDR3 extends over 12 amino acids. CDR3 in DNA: TGTGCCAGCCAACACCTATACAATGAGCAGTTCTTC. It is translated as CASQHLYNEQFF.

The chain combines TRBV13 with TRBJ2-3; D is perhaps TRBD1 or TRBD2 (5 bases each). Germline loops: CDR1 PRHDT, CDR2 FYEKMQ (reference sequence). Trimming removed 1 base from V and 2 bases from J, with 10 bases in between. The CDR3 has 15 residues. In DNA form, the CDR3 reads TGTGCCAGCAGCTTAGTGGTGGGGACCACAGATACGCAGTATTTT. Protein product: CASSLVVGTTDTQYF.

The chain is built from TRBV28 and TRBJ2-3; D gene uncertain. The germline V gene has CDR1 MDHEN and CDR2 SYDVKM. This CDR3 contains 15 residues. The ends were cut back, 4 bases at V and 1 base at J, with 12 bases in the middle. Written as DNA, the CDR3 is TGTGCCAGCAGTTCTACCGACGGCGGCACAGATACGCAGTATTTT. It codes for CASSSTDGGTDTQYF.

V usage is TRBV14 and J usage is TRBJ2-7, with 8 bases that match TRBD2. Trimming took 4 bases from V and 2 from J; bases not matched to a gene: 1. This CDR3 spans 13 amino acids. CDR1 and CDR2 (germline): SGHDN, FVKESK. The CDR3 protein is CASSLGLAYEQYF. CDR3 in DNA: TGTGCCAGCAGCCTGGGACTAGCCTACGAGCAGTACTTC.

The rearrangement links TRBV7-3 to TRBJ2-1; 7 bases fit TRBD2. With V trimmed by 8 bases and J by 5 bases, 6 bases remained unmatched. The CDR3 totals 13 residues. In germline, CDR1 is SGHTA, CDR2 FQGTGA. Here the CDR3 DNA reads TGTGCCAGCGGGGAGGGCCGAAACAATGAGCAGTTCTTC. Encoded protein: CASGEGRNNEQFF.

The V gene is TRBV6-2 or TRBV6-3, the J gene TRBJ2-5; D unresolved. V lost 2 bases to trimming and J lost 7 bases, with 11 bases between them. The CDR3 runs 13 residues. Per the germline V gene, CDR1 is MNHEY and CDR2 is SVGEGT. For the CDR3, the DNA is TGTGCCAGCAGTTACGACCTACGAGGGACCCAGTACTTC. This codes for CASSYDLRGTQYF.

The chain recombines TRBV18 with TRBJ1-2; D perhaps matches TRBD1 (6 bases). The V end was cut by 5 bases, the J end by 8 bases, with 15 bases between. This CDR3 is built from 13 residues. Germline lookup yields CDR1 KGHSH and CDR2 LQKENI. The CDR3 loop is CASSADSSGGYTF. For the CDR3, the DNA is TGTGCCAGCTCAGCGGACAGTTCGGGCGGCTACACCTTC.

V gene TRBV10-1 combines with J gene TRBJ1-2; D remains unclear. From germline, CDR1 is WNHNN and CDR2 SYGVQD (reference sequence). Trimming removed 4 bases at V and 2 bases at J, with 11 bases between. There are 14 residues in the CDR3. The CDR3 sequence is CASSVLGSNYGYTF. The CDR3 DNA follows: TGCGCCAGCAGTGTTTTGGGCAGCAACTATGGCTACACCTTC.

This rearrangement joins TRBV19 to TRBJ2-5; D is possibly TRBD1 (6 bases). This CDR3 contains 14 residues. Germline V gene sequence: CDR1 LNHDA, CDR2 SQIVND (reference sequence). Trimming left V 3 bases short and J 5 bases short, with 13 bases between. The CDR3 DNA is TGTGCCAGTAGTATTCCACAGGGATGGGAGACCCAGTACTTC. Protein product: CASSIPQGWETQYF.

CDR3: CASSLIQGRHEQYF. CDR3 coding DNA: TGTGCCAGCAGTTTAATACAGGGGCGGCACGAGCAGTACTTC. The genes are TRBV28 and TRBJ2-7; 7 bases match TRBD1. CDR3 length: 14 amino acids. Germline lookup yields CDR1 MDHEN and CDR2 SYDVKM. V lost 2 bases and J lost 5; bases outside the gene matches: 6.

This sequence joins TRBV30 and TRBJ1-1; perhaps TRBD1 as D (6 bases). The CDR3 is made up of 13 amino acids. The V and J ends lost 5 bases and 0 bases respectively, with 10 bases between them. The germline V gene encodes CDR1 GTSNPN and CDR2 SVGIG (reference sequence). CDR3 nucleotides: TGTGCCTGGTGGACAGCTTTGAACACTGAAGCTTTCTTT. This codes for CAWWTALNTEAFF.

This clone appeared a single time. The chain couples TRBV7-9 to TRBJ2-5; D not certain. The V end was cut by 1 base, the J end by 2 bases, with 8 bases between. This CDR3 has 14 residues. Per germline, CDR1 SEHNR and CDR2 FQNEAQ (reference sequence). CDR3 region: CASSLDTVQETQYF. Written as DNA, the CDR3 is TGTGCCAGCAGCTTAGATACAGTTCAAGAGACCCAGTACTTC.

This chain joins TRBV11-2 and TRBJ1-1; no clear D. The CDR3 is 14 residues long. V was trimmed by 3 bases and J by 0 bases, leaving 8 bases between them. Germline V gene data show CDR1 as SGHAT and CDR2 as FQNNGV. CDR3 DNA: TGTGCCAGCAGCTTCTCGACCGTGAACACTGAAGCTTTCTTT. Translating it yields CASSFSTVNTEAFF. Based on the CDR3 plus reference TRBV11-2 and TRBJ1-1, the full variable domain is EAGVAQSPRYKIIEKRQSVAFWCNPISGHATLYWYQQILGQGPKLLIQFQNNGVVDDSQLPKDRFSAERLKGVDSTLKIQPAKLEDSAVYLCASSFSTVNTEAFFGQGTRLTVV.

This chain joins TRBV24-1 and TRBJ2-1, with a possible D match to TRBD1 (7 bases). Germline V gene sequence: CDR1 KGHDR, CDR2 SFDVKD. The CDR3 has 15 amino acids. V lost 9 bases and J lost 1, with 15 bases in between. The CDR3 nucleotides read TGTGCCACCGCCAAGACAGGGACTTCCTACAATGAGCAGTTCTTC. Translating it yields CATAKTGTSYNEQFF.

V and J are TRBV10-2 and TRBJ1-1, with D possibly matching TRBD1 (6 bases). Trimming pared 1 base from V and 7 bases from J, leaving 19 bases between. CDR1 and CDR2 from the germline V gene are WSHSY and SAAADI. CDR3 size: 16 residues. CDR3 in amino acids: CASSEFSGKGVGEAFF. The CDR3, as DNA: TGCGCCAGCAGTGAGTTTTCAGGGAAGGGGGTTGGTGAAGCTTTCTTT.

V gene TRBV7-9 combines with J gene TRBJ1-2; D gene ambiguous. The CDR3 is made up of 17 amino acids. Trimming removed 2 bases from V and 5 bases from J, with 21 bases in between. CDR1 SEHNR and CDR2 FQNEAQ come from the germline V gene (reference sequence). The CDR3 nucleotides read TGTGCCAGCAGCTTATCCCCATTGGACCGTTCGGAGTATGGCTACACCTTC. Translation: CASSLSPLDRSEYGYTF.